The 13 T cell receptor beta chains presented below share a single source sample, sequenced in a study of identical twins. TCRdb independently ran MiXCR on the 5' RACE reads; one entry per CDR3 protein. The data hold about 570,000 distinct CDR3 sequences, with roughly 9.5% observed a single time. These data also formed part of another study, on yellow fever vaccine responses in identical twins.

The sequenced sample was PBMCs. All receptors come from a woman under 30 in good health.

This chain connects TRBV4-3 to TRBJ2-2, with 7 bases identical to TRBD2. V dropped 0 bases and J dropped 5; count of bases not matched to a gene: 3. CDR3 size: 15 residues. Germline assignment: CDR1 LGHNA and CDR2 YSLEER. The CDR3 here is CASSQDARETGELFF. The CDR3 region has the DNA TGCGCCAGCAGCCAAGATGCGCGGGAGACCGGGGAGCTGTTTTTT.

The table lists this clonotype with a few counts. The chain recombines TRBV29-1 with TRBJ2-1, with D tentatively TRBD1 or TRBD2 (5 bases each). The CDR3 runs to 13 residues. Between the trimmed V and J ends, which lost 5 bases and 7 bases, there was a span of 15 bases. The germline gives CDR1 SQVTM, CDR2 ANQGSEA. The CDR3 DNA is TGCAGCGTTCGGGACCAAGCCACTAATGAGCAGTTCTTC. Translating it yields CSVRDQATNEQFF.

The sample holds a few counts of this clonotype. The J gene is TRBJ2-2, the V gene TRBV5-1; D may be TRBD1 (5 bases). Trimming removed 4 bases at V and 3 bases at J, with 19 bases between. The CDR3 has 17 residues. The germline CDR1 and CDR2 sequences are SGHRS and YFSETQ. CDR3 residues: CASSGSRMGHHTGELFF. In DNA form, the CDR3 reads TGCGCCAGCAGCGGTTCACGAATGGGGCATCACACCGGGGAGCTGTTTTTT.

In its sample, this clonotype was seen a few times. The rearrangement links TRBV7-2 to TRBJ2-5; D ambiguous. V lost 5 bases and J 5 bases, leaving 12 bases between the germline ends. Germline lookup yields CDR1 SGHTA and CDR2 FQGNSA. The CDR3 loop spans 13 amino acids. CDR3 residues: CASSGTLMETQYF. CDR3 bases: TGTGCCAGCAGCGGTACTCTAATGGAGACCCAGTACTTC.

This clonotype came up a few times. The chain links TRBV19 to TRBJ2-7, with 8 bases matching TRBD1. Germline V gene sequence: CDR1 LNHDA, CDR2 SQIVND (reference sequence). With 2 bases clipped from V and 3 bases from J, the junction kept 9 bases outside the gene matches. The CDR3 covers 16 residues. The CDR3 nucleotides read TGTGCCAGTAGTATAACACCGGGACAGGAAAACTACGAGCAGTACTTC. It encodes CASSITPGQENYEQYF. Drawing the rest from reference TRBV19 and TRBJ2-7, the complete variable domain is DGGITQSPKYLFRKEGQNVTLSCEQNLNHDAMYWYRQDPGQGLRLIYYSQIVNDFQKGDIAEGYSVSREKKESFPLTVTSAQKNPTAFYLCASSITPGQENYEQYFGPGTRLTVT.

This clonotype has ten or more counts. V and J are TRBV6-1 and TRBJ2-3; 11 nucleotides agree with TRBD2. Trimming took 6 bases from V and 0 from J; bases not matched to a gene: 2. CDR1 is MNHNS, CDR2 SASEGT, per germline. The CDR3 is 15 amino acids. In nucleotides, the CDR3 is TGTGCCAGCAGGACTAGCGGGACTAGCACAGATACGCAGTATTTT. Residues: CASRTSGTSTDTQYF.

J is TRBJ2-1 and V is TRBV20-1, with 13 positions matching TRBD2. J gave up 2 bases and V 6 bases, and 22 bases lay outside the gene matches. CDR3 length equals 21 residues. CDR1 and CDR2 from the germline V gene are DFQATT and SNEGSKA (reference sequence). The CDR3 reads CSAEGGRTSGRADRAYNEQFF. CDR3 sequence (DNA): TGCAGTGCCGAGGGGGGTCGAACTAGCGGGAGGGCCGATCGCGCCTACAATGAGCAGTTCTTC.

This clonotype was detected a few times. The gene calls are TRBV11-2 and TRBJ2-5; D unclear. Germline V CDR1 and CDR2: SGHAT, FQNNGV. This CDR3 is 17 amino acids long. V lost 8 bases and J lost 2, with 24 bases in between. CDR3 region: CASAHSVPERRQETQYF. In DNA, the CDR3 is TGTGCCAGCGCCCATTCTGTCCCAGAGAGACGTCAAGAGACCCAGTACTTC.

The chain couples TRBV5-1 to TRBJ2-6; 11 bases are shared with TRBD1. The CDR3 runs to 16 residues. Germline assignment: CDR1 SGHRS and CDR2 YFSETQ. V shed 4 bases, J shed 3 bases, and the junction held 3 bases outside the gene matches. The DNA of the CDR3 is TGCGCCAGCAGCCGGACAGGGGGCAGTGGGGCCAACGTCCTGACTTTC. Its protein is CASSRTGGSGANVLTF.

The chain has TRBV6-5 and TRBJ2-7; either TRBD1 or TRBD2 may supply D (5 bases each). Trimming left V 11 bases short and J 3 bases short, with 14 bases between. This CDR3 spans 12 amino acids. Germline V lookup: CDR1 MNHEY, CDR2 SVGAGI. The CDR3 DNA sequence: TGTGCCGTCTCCTCGGGACGCTACGAGCAGTACTTC. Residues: CAVSSGRYEQYF.

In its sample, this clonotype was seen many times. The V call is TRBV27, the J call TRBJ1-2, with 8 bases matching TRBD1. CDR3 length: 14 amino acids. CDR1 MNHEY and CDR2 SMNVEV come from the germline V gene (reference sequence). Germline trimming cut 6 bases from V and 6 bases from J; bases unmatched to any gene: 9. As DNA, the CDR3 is TGTGCCAGCAGCGAGTACAGGGGGGGTGATGGCTACACCTTC. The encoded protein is CASSEYRGGDGYTF.

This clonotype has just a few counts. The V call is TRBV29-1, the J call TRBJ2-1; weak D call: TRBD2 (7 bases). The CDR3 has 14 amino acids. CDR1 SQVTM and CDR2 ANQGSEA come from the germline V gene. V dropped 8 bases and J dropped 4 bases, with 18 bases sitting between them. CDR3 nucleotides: TGCAGCTTTCGCGTGCGGGGGCCTTACAATGAGCAGTTCTTC. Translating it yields CSFRVRGPYNEQFF.

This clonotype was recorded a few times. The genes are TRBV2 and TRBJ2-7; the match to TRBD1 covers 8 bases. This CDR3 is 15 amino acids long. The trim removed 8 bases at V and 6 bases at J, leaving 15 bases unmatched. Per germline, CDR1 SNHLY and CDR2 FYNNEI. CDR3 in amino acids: CASYETGTGRGEQYF. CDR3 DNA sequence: TGTGCCAGCTATGAGACCGGGACAGGACGAGGCGAGCAGTACTTC.